What follows describes a single T cell receptor (beta chain). Its antigen is unknown. Germline V gene sequence: CDR1 MNHNS, CDR2 SASEGT. J lost 0 bases, V lost 3 bases, and 9 bases had no gene match. The CDR3 is 17 amino acids. These data come from a study of cytomegalovirus exposure and HLA in healthy donors. Study conclusions and caveats: Cytomegalovirus association was assigned to about 180 TCR beta chains. Trimming of TCR beta V- and J-genes showed a link, identified in a later analysis, to a missense DCLRE1C variant.

This PCR relied on a set of 60 Vbeta primers and 13 Jbeta primers. Sequenced by immunoSEQ multiplex PCR; TCRdb stores in-frame clones only, minus some. The table records some 180,000 clones, roughly 90% of them present only once. The source is a girl under three years old in good health and CMV-seronegative. The chain recombines TRBV6-1 with TRBJ2-5, with 8 bases identical to TRBD2. Sequenced material: PBMCs. CDR3 DNA sequence: TGTGCCAGCAGTGAGGCAAGGGCTAGCGGGTACCAAGAGACCCAGTACTTC. Encoded protein: CASSEARASGYQETQYF.